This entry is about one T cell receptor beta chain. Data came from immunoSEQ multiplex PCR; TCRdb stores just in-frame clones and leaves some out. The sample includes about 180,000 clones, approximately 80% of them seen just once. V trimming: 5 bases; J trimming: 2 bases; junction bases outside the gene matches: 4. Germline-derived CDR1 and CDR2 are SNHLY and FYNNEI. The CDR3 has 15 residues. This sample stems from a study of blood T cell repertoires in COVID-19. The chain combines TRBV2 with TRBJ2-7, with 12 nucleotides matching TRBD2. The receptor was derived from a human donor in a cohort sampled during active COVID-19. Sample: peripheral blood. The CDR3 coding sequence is TGTGCCAGCAGTAGGACTAGCGGGGCCCCCTACGAGCAGTACTTC. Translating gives CASSRTSGAPYEQYF.